This entry lists 10 T cell receptor beta chains sequenced from one sample in a study of vaccination effects on CD4 cells after COVID-19. What these receptors recognize is not known. The method was immunoSEQ multiplex PCR; TCRdb's version includes in-frame clones alone and lacks a portion of them. The sample lists more than 35,000 clones, roughly 82% occurring once. Following culture for roughly 10 days, CD4+ T cells were isolated. The sequencing here drew on CD4+ T cells from PBMCs cultured without peptide, taken before COVID-19 vaccination. The receptors stem from a human donor who received a COVID-19 vaccine.

In this sample, this clone turned up a few times. V and J are TRBV18 and TRBJ1-3; perhaps TRBD1 as D (5 bases). The V end lost 3 bases, the J end lost 12 bases, and 12 bases lay between the germline ends. Germline V gene sequence: CDR1 KGHSH, CDR2 LQKENI. The CDR3 runs to 12 residues. CDR3 sequence: CASSPEAGNIYF. The CDR3 bases are TGTGCCAGCTCACCGGAGGCAGGGAACATATATTTT.

The J gene is TRBJ1-1, the V gene TRBV10-3; weak D call: TRBD1 (5 bases). CDR3 length: 13 amino acids. Trimming removed 2 bases from V and 5 bases from J, with 9 bases in between. CDR1 and CDR2 (germline): ENHRY, SYGVKD. The CDR3 DNA follows: TGTGCCATCAGTGAGAGGCAGGGTACTGAAGCTTTCTTT. Its protein product is CAISERQGTEAFF.

The chain recombines TRBV5-1 with TRBJ2-4; 8 nucleotides line up with TRBD2. In germline, CDR1 is SGHRS, CDR2 YFSETQ. The CDR3 length is 14 residues. J lost 6 bases, V lost 5 bases, and 7 bases had no gene match. The CDR3 sequence is CASRGGGSGNIQYF. The CDR3 nucleotides are TGCGCCAGCAGAGGCGGGGGGTCCGGAAACATTCAGTACTTC. Looking up the rest from reference TRBV5-1 and TRBJ2-4 gives the full variable domain: KAGVTQTPRYLIKTRGQQVTLSCSPISGHRSVSWYQQTPGQGLQFLFEYFSETQRNKGNFPGRFSGRQFSNSRSEMNVSTLELGDSALYLCASRGGGSGNIQYFGAGTRLSVL.

The gene calls are TRBV24-1 and TRBJ2-5; the D gene is possibly TRBD1 (5 bases). Germline assignment: CDR1 KGHDR and CDR2 SFDVKD. The CDR3 is 15 residues long. V was pared by 3 bases and J by 2 bases, with 12 bases between. The chain's CDR3 is CATSDPGRTQETQYF. For the CDR3, the DNA is TGTGCCACCAGTGATCCAGGACGGACACAAGAGACCCAGTACTTC.

The chain links TRBV7-9 to TRBJ2-3; D tentatively fits TRBD1 or TRBD2 (6 bases each). This CDR3 region has 15 residues. The germline V gene encodes CDR1 SEHNR and CDR2 FQNEAQ (reference sequence). V lost 6 bases and J 0 bases, leaving 13 bases between the germline ends. CDR3 loop: CASSSGGHSTDTQYF. DNA of the CDR3: TGTGCCAGCAGTTCCGGGGGCCACAGCACAGATACGCAGTATTTT.

This rearrangement joins TRBV6-2 or TRBV6-3 to TRBJ1-1; the D gene is possibly TRBD1 (5 bases). The germline V gene encodes CDR1 MNHEY and CDR2 SVGEGT. The CDR3 length is 14 residues. V was trimmed by 4 bases and J by 1 base, leaving 10 bases between them. In DNA, the CDR3 is TGTGCCAGCAGTTCCGCCCAGGGGAACACTGAAGCTTTCTTT. Amino acids: CASSSAQGNTEAFF.

This chain connects TRBV19 to TRBJ2-4; 9 bases line up with TRBD1. V lost 5 bases, J lost 9 bases, and 8 bases stayed unmatched. CDR3 length: 14 amino acids. The germline gives CDR1 LNHDA, CDR2 SQIVND (reference sequence). The CDR3 sequence: CASSLSGQGRIQYF. The CDR3 coding sequence is TGTGCCAGTAGTCTGTCGGGACAGGGTCGCATTCAGTACTTC.

The chain uses TRBV9 and TRBJ2-2; D unresolved. V lost 7 bases to trimming and J lost 3 bases, with 13 bases between them. Germline values: CDR1 SGDLS, CDR2 YYNGEE. The CDR3 spans 14 residues. CDR3 nucleotides: TGTGCCAGCGCCCCCCTACTGGACACCGGGGAGCTGTTTTTT. As protein: CASAPLLDTGELFF.

V gene TRBV30 combines with J gene TRBJ1-5; D call uncertain. The germline CDR1 and CDR2 sequences are GTSNPN and SVGIG (reference sequence). The CDR3 is made up of 13 amino acids. V dropped 2 bases and J dropped 6 bases, with 11 bases sitting between them. The CDR3 here is CAWSTPGGQPQHF. The CDR3 nucleotides read TGTGCCTGGAGTACCCCCGGAGGTCAGCCCCAGCATTTT.

V usage is TRBV6-6 and J usage is TRBJ2-3; TRBD2 agrees at 12 bases. The germline CDR1 and CDR2 sequences are MNHNY and SVGAGI (reference sequence). V lost 5 bases and J lost 0; bases outside the gene matches: 18. This CDR3 comprises 21 residues. As DNA, the CDR3 is TGTGCCAGCAGTCATTCTCCCCGGGGGCCTAGCGGGGGGGCTAGCACAGATACGCAGTATTTT. Translated, it gives CASSHSPRGPSGGASTDTQYF.